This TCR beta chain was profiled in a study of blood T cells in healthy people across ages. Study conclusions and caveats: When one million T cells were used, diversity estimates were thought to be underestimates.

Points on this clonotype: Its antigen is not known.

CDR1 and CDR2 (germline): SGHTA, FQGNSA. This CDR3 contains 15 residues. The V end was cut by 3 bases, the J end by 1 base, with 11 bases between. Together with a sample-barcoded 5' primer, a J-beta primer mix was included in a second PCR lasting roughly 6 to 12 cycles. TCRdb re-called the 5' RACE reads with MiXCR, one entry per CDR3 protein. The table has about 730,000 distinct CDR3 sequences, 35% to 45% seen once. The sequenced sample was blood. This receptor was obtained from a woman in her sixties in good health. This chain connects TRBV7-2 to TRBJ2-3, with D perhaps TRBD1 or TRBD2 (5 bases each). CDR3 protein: CASSFGGVRTDTQYF. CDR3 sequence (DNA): TGTGCCAGCAGCTTTGGGGGAGTTCGCACAGATACGCAGTATTTT.